This T cell receptor beta chain was documented in a study of OX40 agonist ivuxolimab in advanced cancers. Overall study: Of mixed ages from about 20 to 80 and averaging around 60 years, the group was about 80% male. Partial responses were observed in three patients, of whom one had hepatocellular carcinoma and two had cutaneous melanoma.

The method was immunoSEQ multiplex PCR; TCRdb's version includes in-frame clones alone and lacks a portion of them. The repertoire holds tens of thousands of clones, around 84% seen once, with about 22% in the top ten. The CDR3 has 15 amino acids. Trimming cost V 1 base and J 5 bases, with 15 bases left between them. Germline V gene sequence: CDR1 LGHNA, CDR2 YSLEER. This sequence was found in an adult with an advanced solid tumor such as melanoma, head and neck, liver or kidney cancer. The genes are TRBV4-3 and TRBJ2-7; D is possibly TRBD2 (5 bases). The source material was CD4+ or CD8+ T cells sorted from blood, sampled in a trial of the OX40 agonist ivuxolimab. DNA for the CDR3: TGCGCCAGCAGCCAAGGTTTAGGGTCCGGGGACGAGCAGTACTTC. Its protein is CASSQGLGSGDEQYF.